This is a list of T cell receptor beta chains from one sample in a study of cytomegalovirus exposure and HLA in healthy donors. Sequencing used immunoSEQ multiplex PCR; TCRdb keeps in-frame clones, though not all of them. This sample has about 120,000 clones, with 75% to 85% found just once. Sample: PBMCs. The receptors derive from a man aged 30 to 39 in good health and CMV-seropositive. Both conserved end residues are part of each CDR3. A D gene is named only where the DNA matches it firmly. Only some rows state a clone size, as once, few, many or a class for expanded clones.

V: TRBV4-1
D: .
size: .
J: TRBJ1-1
CDR3: CASSQGQNTEAFF
DNA: TGCGCCAGCAGCCAAGGACAGAACACTGAAGCTTTCTTT

V: TRBV19
D: .
size: .
J: TRBJ2-7
CDR3: CASSKREQNSYEQYF
DNA: TGTGCCAGTAGTAAACGGGAACAGAACTCCTACGAGCAGTACTTC

V: TRBV7-9
D: .
size: once
J: TRBJ1-4
CDR3: CSSSFSSTVTGRLFF
DNA: TGTTCCAGCAGCTTTTCGAGTACGGTGACTGGCCGACTGTTTTTT

V: TRBV19
D: TRBD1
size: .
J: TRBJ1-1
CDR3: CASSPLSGGEDEAFF
DNA: TGTGCCAGTAGTCCACTATCAGGGGGCGAGGATGAAGCTTTCTTT

V: TRBV7-6
D: .
size: .
J: TRBJ2-3
CDR3: CASSLTQLADTQYF
DNA: TGTGCCAGCAGCTTAACACAGCTGGCAGATACGCAGTATTTT

V: TRBV2
D: TRBD2
size: .
J: TRBJ2-7
CDR3: CASSGTSYEQYF
DNA: TGTGCCAGCAGTGGGACTAGCTACGAGCAGTACTTC

V: TRBV6-1
D: .
size: .
J: TRBJ1-3
CDR3: CASSGTVSGNTIYF
DNA: TGTGCCAGCAGTGGGACAGTCTCTGGAAACACCATATATTTT

V: TRBV2
D: .
size: once
J: TRBJ2-5
CDR3: CASRLTGRQTQYF
DNA: TGTGCCAGCAGACTGACAGGGAGGCAGACCCAGTACTTC

V: TRBV11-2
D: .
size: .
J: TRBJ1-3
CDR3: CASSTDSGNTIYF
DNA: TGTGCCAGCAGCACGGACAGCGGAAACACCATATATTTT

V: TRBV28
D: .
size: .
J: TRBJ1-5
CDR3: CASSFPRGGGNQPQHF
DNA: TGTGCCAGCAGTTTCCCCCGCGGGGGGGGCAATCAGCCCCAGCATTTT

V: TRBV5-4
D: .
size: .
J: TRBJ1-1
CDR3: CASSLSQEDTEAFF
DNA: TGTGCCAGCAGCTTGAGCCAGGAGGACACTGAAGCTTTCTTT

V: TRBV28
D: TRBD2
size: .
J: TRBJ2-1
CDR3: CAGNSGSRQGNEQFF
DNA: TGTGCCGGTAATAGCGGGTCCCGTCAAGGCAATGAGCAGTTCTTC

V: TRBV30
D: .
size: .
J: TRBJ1-5
CDR3: CAWSVQRRGDSNQPQHF
DNA: TGTGCCTGGAGTGTACAACGTCGGGGAGATAGCAATCAGCCCCAGCATTTT

V: TRBV15
D: TRBD1
size: once
J: TRBJ2-4
CDR3: CATSRPTGTGFGKNIQYF
DNA: TGTGCCACCAGCAGACCCACCGGGACAGGGTTTGGCAAAAACATTCAGTACTTC

V: TRBV5-1
D: TRBD1
size: .
J: TRBJ2-5
CDR3: CASSLPGQGANPETQYF
DNA: TGCGCCAGCAGCTTGCCGGGACAGGGGGCGAATCCGGAGACCCAGTACTTC

V: TRBV5-1
D: .
size: .
J: TRBJ1-3
CDR3: CASSLNQGYTIYF
DNA: TGCGCCAGCAGCTTGAACCAGGGCTACACCATATATTTT

V: TRBV27
D: .
size: .
J: TRBJ1-1
CDR3: CASSLRGPPMNTEAFF
DNA: TGTGCCAGCAGTTTACGGGGTCCCCCTATGAACACTGAAGCTTTCTTT

V: TRBV29-1
D: .
size: .
J: TRBJ1-1
CDR3: CSVWQGLFSEAFF
DNA: TGCAGCGTTTGGCAGGGGCTTTTTTCTGAGGCTTTCTTT

V: TRBV2
D: .
size: .
J: TRBJ2-7
CDR3: CASSEGSVGSRGYEQYF
DNA: TGTGCCAGCAGTGAGGGATCGGTCGGGAGCAGGGGGTACGAGCAGTACTTC

V: TRBV7-9
D: .
size: .
J: TRBJ1-4
CDR3: CSSSYWDISDELFF
DNA: TGTTCCAGCAGCTACTGGGACATAAGTGACGAGTTGTTTTTT

V: TRBV19
D: TRBD1
size: once
J: TRBJ1-2
CDR3: CASSILGRGHNGYTF
DNA: TGTGCCAGTAGTATCCTCGGCAGGGGGCACAATGGCTACACCTTC

V: TRBV5-6
D: .
size: .
J: TRBJ1-3
CDR3: CASSLTGKPSGNTIYF
DNA: TGTGCCAGCAGCTTGACAGGGAAACCTTCAGGAAACACCATATATTTT

V: TRBV4-3
D: .
size: .
J: TRBJ2-2
CDR3: CASSQDRGRLTGELFF
DNA: TGCGCCAGCAGCCAAGATCGAGGAAGGCTCACCGGGGAGCTGTTTTTT

V: TRBV6-1
D: .
size: .
J: TRBJ2-5
CDR3: CASSEDTVRQTQYF
DNA: TGTGCCAGCAGTGAAGATACAGTTAGACAGACCCAGTACTTC

V: TRBV11-2
D: .
size: once
J: TRBJ2-3
CDR3: CASSLFSGGPLDTQYF
DNA: TGTGCCAGCAGCTTATTTAGCGGCGGCCCTTTGGATACGCAGTATTTT

V: TRBV6-1
D: .
size: .
J: TRBJ2-7
CDR3: CASSGVSGGNRESYEQYF
DNA: TGTGCCAGCAGTGGCGTCTCCGGCGGTAACAGGGAGTCCTACGAGCAGTACTTC

V: TRBV2
D: TRBD2
size: .
J: TRBJ2-1
CDR3: CASSDGTSGALSGEQFF
DNA: TGTGCCAGCAGTGATGGGACTAGCGGGGCTCTGTCGGGTGAGCAGTTCTTC

V: TRBV5-1
D: .
size: .
J: TRBJ1-3
CDR3: CASSLASGSGNTIYF
DNA: TGCGCCAGCAGCCTTGCTTCAGGTTCTGGAAACACCATATATTTT

V: TRBV6-4
D: .
size: .
J: TRBJ1-1
CDR3: CASKQDGLNTEAFF
DNA: TGTGCCAGCAAACAGGACGGACTGAACACTGAAGCTTTCTTT

V: TRBV10-3
D: .
size: .
J: TRBJ2-1
CDR3: CAISERGAGDEQFF
DNA: TGTGCCATCAGTGAGCGGGGGGCTGGGGATGAGCAGTTCTTC

V: TRBV19
D: TRBD1
size: .
J: TRBJ2-1
CDR3: CASTDRGRGYNEQFF
DNA: TGTGCCAGTACTGACAGGGGGCGAGGGTACAATGAGCAGTTCTTC

V: TRBV4-3
D: .
size: .
J: TRBJ1-4
CDR3: CASSQGPLTGQDEKLFF
DNA: TGCGCCAGCAGCCAAGGCCCCCTCACAGGGCAAGATGAAAAACTGTTTTTT

V: TRBV29-1
D: .
size: .
J: TRBJ2-7
CDR3: CSVVSRDTYSYEQYF
DNA: TGCAGCGTTGTCTCTCGGGACACCTACTCCTACGAGCAGTACTTC

V: TRBV6-5
D: .
size: .
J: TRBJ1-3
CDR3: CASSYSGEVNTIYF
DNA: TGTGCCAGCAGTTACTCCGGGGAGGTAAACACCATATATTTT

V: TRBV7-9
D: TRBD1
size: .
J: TRBJ1-5
CDR3: CSSSRWPQGGSNQPQHF
DNA: TGTTCCAGCAGCCGTTGGCCACAGGGGGGAAGCAATCAGCCCCAGCATTTT

V: TRBV7-7
D: .
size: .
J: TRBJ2-7
CDR3: CASSLARGAAYEQYF
DNA: TGTGCTAGCAGCTTGGCTCGGGGAGCTGCCTACGAGCAGTACTTC

V: TRBV4-2
D: TRBD2
size: .
J: TRBJ2-1
CDR3: CASSGAGESNEQFF
DNA: TGTGCCAGCAGCGGGGCGGGAGAGAGTAATGAGCAGTTCTTC

V: TRBV2
D: TRBD2
size: .
J: TRBJ2-2
CDR3: CASSGPPNTGELFF
DNA: TGTGCCAGTAGCGGGCCGCCGAACACCGGGGAGCTGTTTTTT

V: TRBV6-1
D: .
size: .
J: TRBJ2-6
CDR3: CASSEVGRKRLRLTF
DNA: TGTGCCAGCAGTGAAGTCGGGCGCAAGCGGTTGCGCCTGACTTTC

V: TRBV5-1
D: .
size: .
J: TRBJ1-2
CDR3: CASSLEGDDGYTF
DNA: TGCGCCAGCAGCTTGGAAGGGGATGATGGCTACACCTTC

V: TRBV2
D: TRBD1
size: .
J: TRBJ2-7
CDR3: CASSLYRGQEYF
DNA: TGTGCCAGCAGTTTATACAGGGGGCAGGAGTACTTC

V: TRBV9
D: .
size: .
J: TRBJ2-1
CDR3: CASSVAAYNEQFF
DNA: TGTGCCAGCAGCGTAGCTGCCTACAATGAGCAGTTCTTC

V: TRBV19
D: .
size: .
J: TRBJ1-5
CDR3: CASGSTPGNQPQHF
DNA: TGTGCCAGTGGGAGCACTCCCGGCAATCAGCCCCAGCATTTT

V: TRBV9
D: .
size: few
J: TRBJ2-5
CDR3: CASSVLGGSQETQYF
DNA: TGTGCCAGCAGCGTTCTGGGAGGAAGTCAAGAGACCCAGTACTTC

V: TRBV28
D: .
size: .
J: TRBJ2-2
CDR3: CASSFLGGKAGELFF
DNA: TGTGCCAGCAGTTTCCTTGGAGGGAAGGCCGGGGAGCTGTTTTTT

V: TRBV7-2
D: TRBD1
size: .
J: TRBJ2-4
CDR3: CASSPGTAENIQYF
DNA: TGTGCCAGCAGCCCCGGGACAGCGGAAAACATTCAGTACTTC

V: TRBV28
D: TRBD1
size: .
J: TRBJ2-7
CDR3: CASSWTGLQYF
DNA: TGTGCCAGCAGTTGGACAGGGCTGCAGTACTTC

V: TRBV6-5
D: .
size: .
J: TRBJ2-6
CDR3: CASSYRGSGANGLTF
DNA: TGTGCCAGCAGTTACCGCGGCTCTGGGGCCAACGGCCTGACTTTC

V: TRBV5-1
D: .
size: few
J: TRBJ1-2
CDR3: CASSIRGGSDYGYTF
DNA: TGCGCCAGCAGCATACGCGGGGGGTCCGACTATGGCTACACCTTC

V: TRBV11-3
D: .
size: .
J: TRBJ2-4
CDR3: CASSPGHVDIQYF
DNA: TGTGCCAGCAGCCCGGGACACGTAGACATTCAGTACTTC